This TCR beta chain is drawn from a study of T cell responses to AZD1222 COVID-19 vaccine (dated by TCRdb to about 2021). At the level of the whole study: AZD1222 recipients with second doses at about 4 weeks or about 12 weeks were pooled, because spike-specific TCR depth and breadth did not differ between schedules. A total of more than 230 trial participants underwent TCR sequencing, of whom around 200 received two doses of AZD1222 and some 26 received two doses of the MenACWY control vaccine. Trial participants were enrolled into age subgroups of 18-55, 56-69 and 70-plus years, which contained about 150, 28 and 57 TCR-sequenced participants, respectively.

What the research found in general, with its limitations: No day 14 peak-response samples were available, so repertoires were characterized only after the peak T cell response. Most participants were white British and females outnumbered males, and the authors suggested that clonal diversity may have been underestimated. Conclusions about previously exposed vaccinees are limited, since just five or six AZD1222 recipients were seropositive for SARS-CoV-2 at baseline. The 56-69-year group was small, and its depth increase did not reach significance, likely because of low power. Epitopes outside the regions mutated in the B.1.351 and B.1.1.7 variants were reportedly recognized by nearly half of the unique spike-specific TCRs. After two AZD1222 doses, both the breadth and the depth of spike-specific TCRs were significantly higher than at day 0 and than in MenACWY recipients. The whole spike protein was spanned by vaccine-associated CD4 TCRs, and dominant responses were seen in regions 160-218 and 743-854.

This clone was observed once. Its antigen remains undetermined. No base qualities exist here, and no much larger clone lies one base off it. The germline V gene yields MNHNS for CDR1 and SASEGT for CDR2. The CDR3 sequence holds 17 residues, the cysteine and phenylalanine included. Only the CDR3 DNA stays, 51 bases, in frame from base 1. V and J are trimmed by 1 base and 2 bases, and the gene matches miss 5 bases of the junction. The sample's time point label is to be understood as: baseline before first vaccination. The vaccinee samples were drawn from two UK trials, COV001 and COV002, one of which was a single-blind randomized controlled phase 2/3 trial testing AZD1222 (ChAdOx1 nCoV-19) in healthy adults. For TCRbeta chain sequencing, PBMC samples from trial participants were taken at day 0 and at day 28 after the second dose. The CDR3 regions of human TCRbeta chains were analyzed by immunosequencing. In the authors' own workflow: TCRs in the repertoires were compared against a reference library of SARS-CoV-2-specific TCRs that had been generated with the MIRA antigen-specificity platform. Breadth was defined as the fraction of unique TCRs that were SARS-CoV-2-associated, and depth was defined as the fraction of total T cells that were SARS-CoV-2-associated. Using the MIRA data, every spike-specific TCR was mapped to the spike region that the TCR reacted to and assigned to either a CD4 or a CD8 class. Log10-transformed breadth and depth values were compared by one-way ANOVA with Sidak's multiple comparisons tests. TCRdb took over this immuneACCESS table, retaining in-frame rearrangements with V and J assigned. Such tables are incomplete; in checked studies, under half of the missing clones stem from an unresolved V gene, and the remainder is unexplained. V and J calls and clone size come straight from that table; D and trimming were deduced from the DNA. This sample lists approximately 110,000 clones; roughly 90% were detected once. The ten largest clonotypes hold 1.2% of the sample.

The receptor comes from an adult in good health. The V and J genes are TRBV6-1 and TRBJ2-6; 7 nucleotides in the junction match TRBD1. The sample here was peripheral blood, taken on day 0 of AZD1222 vaccination. The nucleotide sequence is TGTGCCAGCAGTGAAGTACAGGGGCTCCCTGGGGCCAACGTCCTGACTTTC. This encodes CASSEVQGLPGANVLTF.